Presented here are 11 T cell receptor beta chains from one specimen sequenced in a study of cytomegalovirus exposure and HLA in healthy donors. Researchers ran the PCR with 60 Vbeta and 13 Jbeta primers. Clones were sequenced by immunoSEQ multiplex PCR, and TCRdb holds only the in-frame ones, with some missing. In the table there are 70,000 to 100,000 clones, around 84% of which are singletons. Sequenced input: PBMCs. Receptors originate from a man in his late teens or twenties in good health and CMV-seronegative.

Written as DNA, the CDR3 is TGCGCCAGCAGCCCGGGACAGGTCCCCTTGGTAAGGTACTTC. This translates into CASSPGQVPLVRYF. V usage is TRBV5-1 and J usage is TRBJ2-4; 8 bases fit TRBD1. J was trimmed by 15 bases and V by 4 bases; bases with no gene match: 15. Germline CDR1 and CDR2: SGHRS and YFSETQ. This CDR3 is built from 14 residues.

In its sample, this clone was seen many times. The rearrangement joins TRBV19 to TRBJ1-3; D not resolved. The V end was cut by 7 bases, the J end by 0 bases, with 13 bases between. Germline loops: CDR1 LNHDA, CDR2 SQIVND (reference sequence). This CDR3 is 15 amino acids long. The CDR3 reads CASTSGWVSGNTIYF. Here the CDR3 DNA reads TGTGCCAGTACCTCAGGATGGGTCTCTGGAAACACCATATATTTT.

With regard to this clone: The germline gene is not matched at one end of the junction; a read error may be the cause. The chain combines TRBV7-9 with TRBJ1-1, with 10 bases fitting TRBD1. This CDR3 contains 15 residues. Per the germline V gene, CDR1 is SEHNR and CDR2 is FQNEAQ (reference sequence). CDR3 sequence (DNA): TGTTCCAGCAGCCCCGGACAGGGGGTGAGCACTGAAGCTTTCTTT. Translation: CSSSPGQGVSTEAFF.

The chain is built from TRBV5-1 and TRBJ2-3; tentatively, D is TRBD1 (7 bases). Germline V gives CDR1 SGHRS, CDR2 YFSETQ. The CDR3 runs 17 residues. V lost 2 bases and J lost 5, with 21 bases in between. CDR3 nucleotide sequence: TGCGCCAGCAGCTTTGGACGCGGAGGGGGCGTAGGAGATACGCAGTATTTT. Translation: CASSFGRGGGVGDTQYF.

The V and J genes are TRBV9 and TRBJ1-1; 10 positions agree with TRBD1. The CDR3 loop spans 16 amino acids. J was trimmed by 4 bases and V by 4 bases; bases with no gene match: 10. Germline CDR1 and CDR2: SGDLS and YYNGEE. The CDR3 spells CASSHSRDRGGTEAFF. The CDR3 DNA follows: TGTGCCAGCAGCCACAGTAGGGACAGGGGTGGCACTGAAGCTTTCTTT.

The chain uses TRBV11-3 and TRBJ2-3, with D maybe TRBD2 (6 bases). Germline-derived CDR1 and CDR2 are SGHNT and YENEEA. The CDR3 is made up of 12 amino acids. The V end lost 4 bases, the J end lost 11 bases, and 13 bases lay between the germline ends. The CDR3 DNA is TGTGCCAGCAGCTCCTCGGAGGGAAAGCAGTATTTT. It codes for CASSSSEGKQYF.

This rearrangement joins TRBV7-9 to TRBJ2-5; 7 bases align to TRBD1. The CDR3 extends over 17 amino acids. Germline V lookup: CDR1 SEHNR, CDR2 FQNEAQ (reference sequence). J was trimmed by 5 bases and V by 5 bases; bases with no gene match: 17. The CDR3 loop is CASSGRGVQGTTETQYF. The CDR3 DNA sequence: TGTGCCAGCAGCGGCAGAGGGGTACAGGGGACAACGGAGACCCAGTACTTC.

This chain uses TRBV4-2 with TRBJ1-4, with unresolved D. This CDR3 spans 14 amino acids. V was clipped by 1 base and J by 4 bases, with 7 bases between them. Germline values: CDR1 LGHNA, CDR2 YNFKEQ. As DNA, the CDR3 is TGTGCCAGCAGCCAAGGTTCCGGTAATGAAAAACTGTTTTTT. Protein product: CASSQGSGNEKLFF.

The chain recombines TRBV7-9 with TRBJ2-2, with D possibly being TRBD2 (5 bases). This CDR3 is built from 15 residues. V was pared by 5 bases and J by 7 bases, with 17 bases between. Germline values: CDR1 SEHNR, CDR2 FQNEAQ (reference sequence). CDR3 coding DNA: TGTGCCAGCAGCCCCTCGGCCCGGGGTGGCGGGGAGCTGTTTTTT. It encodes CASSPSARGGGELFF.

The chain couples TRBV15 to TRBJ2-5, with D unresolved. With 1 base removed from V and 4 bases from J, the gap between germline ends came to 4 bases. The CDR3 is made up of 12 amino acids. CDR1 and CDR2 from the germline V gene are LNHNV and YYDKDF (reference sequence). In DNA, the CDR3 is TGTGCCACCAGCAGAGTATCAGAGACCCAGTACTTC. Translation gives CATSRVSETQYF.

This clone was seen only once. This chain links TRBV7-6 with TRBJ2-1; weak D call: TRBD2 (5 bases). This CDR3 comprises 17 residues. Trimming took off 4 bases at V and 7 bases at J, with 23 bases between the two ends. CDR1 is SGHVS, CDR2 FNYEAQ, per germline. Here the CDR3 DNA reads TGTGCCAGCAGCTCCAGTAATGGGGAGTTCATCGGTAATGAGCAGTTCTTC. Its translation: CASSSSNGEFIGNEQFF. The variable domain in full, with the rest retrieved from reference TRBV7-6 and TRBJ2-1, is GAGVSQSPRYKVTKRGQDVALRCDPISGHVSLYWYRQALGQGPEFLTYFNYEAQQDKSGLPNDRFSAERPEGSISTLTIQRTEQRDSAMYRCASSSSNGEFIGNEQFFGPGTRLTVL.